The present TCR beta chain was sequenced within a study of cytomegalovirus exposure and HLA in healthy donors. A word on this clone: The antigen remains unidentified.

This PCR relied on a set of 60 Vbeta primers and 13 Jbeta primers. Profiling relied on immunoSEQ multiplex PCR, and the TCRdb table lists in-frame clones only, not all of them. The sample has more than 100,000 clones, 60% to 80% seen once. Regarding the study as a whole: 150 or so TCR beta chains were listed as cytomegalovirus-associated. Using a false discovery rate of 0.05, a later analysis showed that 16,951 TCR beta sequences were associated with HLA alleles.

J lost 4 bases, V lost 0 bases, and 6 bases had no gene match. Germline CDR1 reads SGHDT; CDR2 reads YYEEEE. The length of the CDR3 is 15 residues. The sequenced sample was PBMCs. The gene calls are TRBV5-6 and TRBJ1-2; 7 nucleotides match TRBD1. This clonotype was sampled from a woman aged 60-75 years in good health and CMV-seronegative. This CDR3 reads CASSLEQGMIYGYTF. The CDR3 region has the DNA TGTGCCAGCAGCTTGGAACAGGGGATGATCTATGGCTACACCTTC. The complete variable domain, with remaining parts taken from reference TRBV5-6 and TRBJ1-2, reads DAGVTQSPTHLIKTRGQQVTLRCSPKSGHDTVSWYQQALGQGPQFIFQYYEEEERQRGNFPDRFSGHQFPNYSSELNVNALLLGDSALYLCASSLEQGMIYGYTFGSGTRLTVV.